These 15 T cell receptor beta chains originate from one sample sequenced in a study of CD8 T cells in Susac syndrome. RNA in amounts of about 0.5 to 1 ug was reverse transcribed with random hexamers. TCRdb re-derived calls from the immunoSEQ multiplex PCR reads in MiXCR, one entry per CDR3 protein. The profile shows just over 300,000 distinct CDR3 sequences, 92% of them singletons. What was sequenced was CD4+ T cells from PBMCs. All receptors derive from a human donor with multiple sclerosis.

The chain has TRBV4-3 and TRBJ2-2; 10 bases align to TRBD2. The junction had 17 bases not matched to a gene; V was cut back by 4 bases and J by 0 bases. The CDR3 runs 21 residues. Germline CDR1 is LGHNA and CDR2 is YSLEER. Written as DNA, the CDR3 is TGCGCCAGCAGCCCCAGAACAGGGCTAGCGGGAGTCCCCACGAACACCGGGGAGCTGTTTTTT. It yields the protein CASSPRTGLAGVPTNTGELFF.

This clonotype came up once. The chain combines TRBV12-3 or TRBV12-4 with TRBJ2-2; 9 bases are shared with TRBD1. The CDR3 has 18 residues. V trimming: 5 bases; J trimming: 0 bases; junction bases outside the gene matches: 10. Written as DNA, the CDR3 is TGTGCCAGCAGTCGGGGGACAGGGAACAGGGCGAACACCGGGGAGCTGTTTTTT. Its protein is CASSRGTGNRANTGELFF.

This sequence joins TRBV7-9 and TRBJ2-7, with D perhaps matching TRBD1 or TRBD2 (5 bases each). The ends were cut back, 7 bases at V and 7 bases at J, with 20 bases in the middle. Germline assignment: CDR1 SEHNR and CDR2 FQNEAQ (reference sequence). The CDR3 is made up of 14 amino acids. In DNA, the CDR3 is TGTGCCAGCACCTCCTCCGGGGCCTCGGGGGAGCAGTACTTC. Translation: CASTSSGASGEQYF.

The chain couples TRBV7-2 to TRBJ1-5; no reliable D call. V was pared by 3 bases and J by 4 bases, with 4 bases between. Germline V CDR1 and CDR2: SGHTA, FQGNSA. This CDR3 spans 12 amino acids. CDR3 sequence (DNA): TGTGCCAGCAGCTTTCCTAATCAGCCCCAGCATTTT. Amino acid sequence: CASSFPNQPQHF.

The chain is built from TRBV19 and TRBJ1-2; tentative D call: TRBD1 (6 bases). Germline V gene sequence: CDR1 LNHDA, CDR2 SQIVND (reference sequence). This CDR3 has 17 amino acids. Trimming left V 0 bases short and J 4 bases short, with 18 bases between. The CDR3 DNA reads as TGTGCCAGTAGTATAGATGGGGGCGCAGGGTCTCTCTATGGCTACACCTTC. Translating it yields CASSIDGGAGSLYGYTF.

As for this clonotype: Germline and junction disagree at one end, which may indicate a read error. The V and J genes are TRBV20-1 and TRBJ1-6; 7 bases fit TRBD1. Germline V gene data show CDR1 as DFQATT and CDR2 as SNEGSKA (reference sequence). The CDR3 totals 13 residues. The CDR3 sequence is CSAGDRDSSPLHF. CDR3 in DNA: TGCAGTGCTGGAGACAGGGATAGTTCACCCCTCCACTTT.

The J gene is TRBJ2-3, the V gene TRBV19, with 9 bases fitting TRBD2. V dropped 9 bases and J dropped 4; count of bases not matched to a gene: 5. Germline-derived CDR1 and CDR2 are LNHDA and SQIVND (reference sequence). CDR3 length: 13 residues. This chain's CDR3 is CASRSGSADTQYF. In DNA form, the CDR3 reads TGTGCCAGCCGTAGCGGGAGCGCAGATACGCAGTATTTT. The variable domain in full, with the rest retrieved from reference TRBV19 and TRBJ2-3, is DGGITQSPKYLFRKEGQNVTLSCEQNLNHDAMYWYRQDPGQGLRLIYYSQIVNDFQKGDIAEGYSVSREKKESFPLTVTSAQKNPTAFYLCASRSGSADTQYFGPGTRLTVL.

The chain employs TRBV5-1 and TRBJ2-2; TRBD2 might be the D (7 bases). CDR3 size: 15 residues. CDR1 is SGHRS and CDR2 is YFSETQ in the germline V gene. Trimming pared 2 bases from V and 1 base from J, leaving 9 bases between. The CDR3 protein is CASSFGGLNTGELFF. The CDR3, as DNA: TGCGCCAGCAGCTTCGGGGGGCTGAACACCGGGGAGCTGTTTTTT.

The chain carries TRBV20-1 and TRBJ2-5, with D perhaps given as TRBD1 or TRBD2 (5 bases each). The CDR3 totals 12 residues. The ends were cut back, 5 bases at V and 5 bases at J, with 12 bases in the middle. CDR1 and CDR2 (germline): DFQATT, SNEGSKA (reference sequence). The CDR3 sequence is CSARDRAETQYF. As DNA, the CDR3 is TGCAGTGCTCGGGACCGCGCCGAGACCCAGTACTTC.

The chain recombines TRBV20-1 with TRBJ1-5; D possibly corresponds to TRBD1 (5 bases). Germline values: CDR1 DFQATT, CDR2 SNEGSKA (reference sequence). The V gene lost 5 bases and the J gene lost 6 bases, with 11 bases spanning the gap. The CDR3 length is 12 residues. The chain's CDR3 is CSAGRGGQPQHF. The CDR3 DNA reads as TGCAGTGCTGGACGGGGCGGTCAGCCCCAGCATTTT.

The chain links TRBV5-1 to TRBJ2-1, with 10 bases identical to TRBD2. The germline CDR1 and CDR2 sequences are SGHRS and YFSETQ. The CDR3 totals 15 residues. V gave up 0 bases and J gave up 8 bases; unmatched junction bases: 5. The CDR3 DNA is TGCGCCAGCAGCTTGGGACTAGCGGGCCCCTATGAGCAGTTCTTC. It yields the protein CASSLGLAGPYEQFF.

The genes are TRBV5-1 and TRBJ1-1; the D gene is possibly TRBD1 (6 bases). Trimming pared 3 bases from V and 5 bases from J, leaving 20 bases between. The CDR3 length is 16 residues. Germline CDR1 and CDR2: SGHRS and YFSETQ. CDR3 sequence: CASSSGGYRVRTEAFF. As DNA, the CDR3 is TGCGCCAGCAGCTCCGGGGGGTACAGGGTTCGGACTGAAGCTTTCTTT. The whole variable domain, filled in from reference TRBV5-1 and TRBJ1-1, reads KAGVTQTPRYLIKTRGQQVTLSCSPISGHRSVSWYQQTPGQGLQFLFEYFSETQRNKGNFPGRFSGRQFSNSRSEMNVSTLELGDSALYLCASSSGGYRVRTEAFFGQGTRLTVV.

The V call is TRBV7-2, the J call TRBJ1-2; 10 bases align to TRBD1. Germline V gene lookup returns CDR1 SGHTA and CDR2 FQGNSA. V was clipped by 3 bases and J by 6 bases; unmatched bases: 10. This CDR3 contains 16 residues. CDR3: CASSLSLATGGHGYTF. CDR3 coding DNA: TGTGCCAGCAGCTTGAGCCTGGCGACAGGGGGCCATGGCTACACCTTC.

The chain has TRBV7-9 and TRBJ2-1; 16 bases are a match to TRBD2. The germline V gene encodes CDR1 SEHNR and CDR2 FQNEAQ (reference sequence). V gave up 5 bases and J gave up 9 bases; unmatched junction bases: 7. The CDR3 runs 16 residues. Here the CDR3 DNA reads TGTGCCAGCAGCCCCCCGGGGACTAGCGGGGGGGGTGAGCAGTTCTTC. Protein sequence: CASSPPGTSGGGEQFF.

CDR3 nucleotides: TGTGCCAGCAGCTTAGATACACTCAACTATGGCTACACCTTC. Translated, it gives CASSLDTLNYGYTF. The J gene is TRBJ1-2, the V gene TRBV7-2, with D unclear. The V gene lost 1 base and the J gene lost 2 bases, with 8 bases spanning the gap. This CDR3 comprises 14 residues. Germline V CDR1 and CDR2: SGHTA, FQGNSA. The full variable domain, in which reference TRBV7-2 and TRBJ1-2 provide the parts outside the CDR3, is GAGVSQSPSNKVTEKGKDVELRCDPISGHTALYWYRQSLGQGLEFLIYFQGNSAPDKSGLPSDRFSAERTGGSVSTLTIQRTQQEDSAVYLCASSLDTLNYGYTFGSGTRLTVV.